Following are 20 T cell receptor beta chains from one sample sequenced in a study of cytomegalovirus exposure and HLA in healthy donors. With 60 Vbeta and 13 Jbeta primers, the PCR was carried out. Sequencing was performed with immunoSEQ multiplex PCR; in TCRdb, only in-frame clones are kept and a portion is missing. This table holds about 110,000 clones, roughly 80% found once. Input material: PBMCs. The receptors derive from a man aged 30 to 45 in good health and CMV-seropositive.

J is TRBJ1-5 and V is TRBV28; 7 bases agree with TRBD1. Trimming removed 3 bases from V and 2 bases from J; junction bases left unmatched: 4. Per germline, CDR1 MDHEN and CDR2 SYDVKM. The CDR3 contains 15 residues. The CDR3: CASSLHTGGNQPQHF. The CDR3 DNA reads TGTGCCAGCAGTTTGCACACAGGGGGCAATCAGCCCCAGCATTTT.

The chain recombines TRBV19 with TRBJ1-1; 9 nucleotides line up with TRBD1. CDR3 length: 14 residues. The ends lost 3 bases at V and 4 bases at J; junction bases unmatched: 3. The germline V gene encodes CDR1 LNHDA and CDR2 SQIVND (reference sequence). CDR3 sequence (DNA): TGTGCCAGTAGTATTCGACAGGGGGGCACTGAAGCTTTCTTT. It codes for CASSIRQGGTEAFF. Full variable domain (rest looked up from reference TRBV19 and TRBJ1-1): DGGITQSPKYLFRKEGQNVTLSCEQNLNHDAMYWYRQDPGQGLRLIYYSQIVNDFQKGDIAEGYSVSREKKESFPLTVTSAQKNPTAFYLCASSIRQGGTEAFFGQGTRLTVV.

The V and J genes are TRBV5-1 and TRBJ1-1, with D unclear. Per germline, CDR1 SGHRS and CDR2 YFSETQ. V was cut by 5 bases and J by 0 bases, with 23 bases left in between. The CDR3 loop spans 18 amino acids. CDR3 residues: CASRNSRESWSVNTEAFF. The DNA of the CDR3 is TGCGCCAGCAGAAATAGTAGGGAGAGCTGGAGCGTGAACACTGAAGCTTTCTTT.

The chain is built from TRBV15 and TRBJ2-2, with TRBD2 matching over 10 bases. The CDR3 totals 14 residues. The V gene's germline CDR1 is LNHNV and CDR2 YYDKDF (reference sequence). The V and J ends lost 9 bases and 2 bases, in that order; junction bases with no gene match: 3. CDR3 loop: CATRTSGNTGELFF. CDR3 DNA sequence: TGTGCCACAAGGACTAGCGGTAACACCGGGGAGCTGTTTTTT.

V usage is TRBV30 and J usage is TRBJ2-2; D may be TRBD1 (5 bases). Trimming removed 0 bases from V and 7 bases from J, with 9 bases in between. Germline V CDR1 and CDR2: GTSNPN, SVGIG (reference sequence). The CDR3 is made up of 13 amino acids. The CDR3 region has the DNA TGTGCCTGGAGTGTACGAAGGGGCGGGGAGCTGTTTTTT. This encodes CAWSVRRGGELFF.

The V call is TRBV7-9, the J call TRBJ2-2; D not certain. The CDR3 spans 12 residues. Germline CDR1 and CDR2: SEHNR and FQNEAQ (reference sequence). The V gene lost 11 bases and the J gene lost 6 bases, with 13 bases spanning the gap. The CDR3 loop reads CAADQVAGELFF. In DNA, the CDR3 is TGTGCCGCCGACCAGGTAGCCGGGGAGCTGTTTTTT. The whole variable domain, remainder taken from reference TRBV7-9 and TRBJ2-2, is DTGVSQNPRHKITKRGQNVTFRCDPISEHNRLYWYRQTLGQGPEFLTYFQNEAQLEKSRLLSDRFSAERPKGSFSTLEIQRTEQGDSAMYLCAADQVAGELFFGEGSRLTVL.

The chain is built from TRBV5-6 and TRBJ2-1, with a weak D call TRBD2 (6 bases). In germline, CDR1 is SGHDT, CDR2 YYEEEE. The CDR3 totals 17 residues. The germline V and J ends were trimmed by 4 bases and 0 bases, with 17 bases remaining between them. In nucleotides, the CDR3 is TGTGCCAGCAGCCCGGACTACTCACTCAGCTCCTACAATGAGCAGTTCTTC. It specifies CASSPDYSLSSYNEQFF.

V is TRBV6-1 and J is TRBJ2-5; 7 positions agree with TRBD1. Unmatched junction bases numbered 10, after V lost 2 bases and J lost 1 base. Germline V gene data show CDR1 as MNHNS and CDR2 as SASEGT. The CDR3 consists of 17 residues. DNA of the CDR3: TGTGCCAGCAGTGAAACCCTCGGGACAGTGAGCCAAGAGACCCAGTACTTC. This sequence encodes CASSETLGTVSQETQYF.

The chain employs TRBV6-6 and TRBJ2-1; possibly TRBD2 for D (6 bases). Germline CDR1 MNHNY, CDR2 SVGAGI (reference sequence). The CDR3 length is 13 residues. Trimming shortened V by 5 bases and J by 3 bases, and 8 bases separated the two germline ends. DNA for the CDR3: TGTGCCAGCAGTCAGACTAGCTACAATGAGCAGTTCTTC. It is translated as CASSQTSYNEQFF.

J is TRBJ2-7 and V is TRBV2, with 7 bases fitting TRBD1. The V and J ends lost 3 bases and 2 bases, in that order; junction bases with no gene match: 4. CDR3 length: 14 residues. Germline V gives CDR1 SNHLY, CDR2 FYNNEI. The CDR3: CASSDPGGTYEQYV. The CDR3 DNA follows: TGTGCCAGCAGTGACCCAGGGGGAACCTACGAGCAGTACGTC.

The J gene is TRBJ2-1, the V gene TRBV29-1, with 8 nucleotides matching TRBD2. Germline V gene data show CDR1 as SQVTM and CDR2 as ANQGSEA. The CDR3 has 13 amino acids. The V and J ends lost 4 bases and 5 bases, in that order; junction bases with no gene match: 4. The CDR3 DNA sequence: TGCAGCGTTGCGGCTAGCGGGCACAATGAGCAGTTCTTC. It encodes CSVAASGHNEQFF.

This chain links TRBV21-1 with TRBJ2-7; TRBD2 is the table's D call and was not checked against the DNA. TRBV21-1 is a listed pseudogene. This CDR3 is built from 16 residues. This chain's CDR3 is CASSKPGGEQNYEQYV. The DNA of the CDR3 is TGTGCCAGCAGCAAACCAGGCGGGGAGCAGAATTACGAGCAGTACGTC.

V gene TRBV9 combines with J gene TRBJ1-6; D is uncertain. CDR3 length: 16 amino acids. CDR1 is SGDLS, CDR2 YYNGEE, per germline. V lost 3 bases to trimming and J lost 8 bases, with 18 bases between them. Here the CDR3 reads CASSGETPPRDSPLHF. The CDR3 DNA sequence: TGTGCCAGCAGCGGAGAGACACCCCCACGAGATTCACCCCTCCACTTT.

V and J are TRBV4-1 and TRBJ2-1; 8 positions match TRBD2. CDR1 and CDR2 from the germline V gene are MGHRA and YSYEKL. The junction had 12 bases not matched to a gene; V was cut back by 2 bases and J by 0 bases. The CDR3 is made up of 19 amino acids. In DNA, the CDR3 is TGCGCCAGCAGCCAATCGGGACTAGGACTCACCCGCTCCTACAATGAGCAGTTCTTC. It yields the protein CASSQSGLGLTRSYNEQFF.

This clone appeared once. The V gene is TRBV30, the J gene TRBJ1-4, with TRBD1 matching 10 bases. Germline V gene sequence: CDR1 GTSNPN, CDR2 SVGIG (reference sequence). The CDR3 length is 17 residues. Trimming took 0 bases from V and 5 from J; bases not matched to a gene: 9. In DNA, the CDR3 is TGTGCCTGGAGTGTTTTTGGACAGGGGGATAAAAATGAAAAACTGTTTTTT. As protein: CAWSVFGQGDKNEKLFF.

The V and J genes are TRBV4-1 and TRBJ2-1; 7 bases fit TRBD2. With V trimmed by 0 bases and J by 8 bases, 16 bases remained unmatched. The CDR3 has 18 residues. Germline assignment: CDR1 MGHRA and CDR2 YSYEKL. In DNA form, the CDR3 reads TGCGCCAGCAGCCAAGATTCTATGGGGGACTACCTAAGCTATGAGCAGTTCTTC. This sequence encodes CASSQDSMGDYLSYEQFF.

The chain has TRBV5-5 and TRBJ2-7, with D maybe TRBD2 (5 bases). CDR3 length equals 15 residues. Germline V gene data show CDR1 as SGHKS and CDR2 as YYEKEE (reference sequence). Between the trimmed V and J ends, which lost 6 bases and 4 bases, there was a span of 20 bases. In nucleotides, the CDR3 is TGTGCCAGCACCCCATACGGGATAGGCGTTTACGAGCAGTACGTC. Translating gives CASTPYGIGVYEQYV.

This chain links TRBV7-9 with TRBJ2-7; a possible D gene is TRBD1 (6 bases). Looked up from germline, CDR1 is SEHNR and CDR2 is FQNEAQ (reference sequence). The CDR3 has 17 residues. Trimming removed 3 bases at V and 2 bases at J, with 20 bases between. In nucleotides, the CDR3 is TGTGCCAGCAGCTTTCGACGGGACACCGATAACCCCTACGAGCAGTACGTC. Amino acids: CASSFRRDTDNPYEQYV.

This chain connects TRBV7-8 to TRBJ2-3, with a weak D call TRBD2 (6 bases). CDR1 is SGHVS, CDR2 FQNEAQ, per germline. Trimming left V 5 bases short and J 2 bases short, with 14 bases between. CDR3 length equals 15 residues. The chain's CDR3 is CASSPARGLTDTQYF. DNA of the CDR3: TGTGCCAGCAGCCCTGCGCGGGGACTCACAGATACGCAGTATTTT.

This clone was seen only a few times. CDR3 DNA: TGTGCCAGCAGCCCAACCCCCCCCAGGGGACAAGAGACCCAGTACTTC. Amino acid sequence: CASSPTPPRGQETQYF. This chain links TRBV28 with TRBJ2-5; TRBD1 is a possible D gene (6 bases). Germline CDR1 reads MDHEN; CDR2 reads SYDVKM. CDR3 length equals 16 residues. V lost 6 bases and J 2 bases, leaving 19 bases between the germline ends.